This entry describes one T cell receptor (beta chain). Its antigen is unidentified. These data come from a study of T cell responses to AZD1222 COVID-19 vaccine. Findings and caveats of the study: Every sample of the repertoires postdated the peak T cell response.

Produced via immunoSEQ multiplex PCR; TCRdb's table is partial and in-frame only. Of 85,000 to 120,000 clones detected, almost 85% appear once; the ten largest clones hold 17%. Trimming pared 3 bases from V and 4 bases from J, leaving 9 bases between. The length of the CDR3 is 13 residues. The V gene is TRBV12-3 or TRBV12-4, the J gene TRBJ1-1, with D perhaps matching TRBD1 (5 bases). The sample in question was peripheral blood, obtained on day 0 of AZD1222 vaccination. The source of this sequence is an adult in good health. DNA of the CDR3: TGTGCCAGCAGTTTGGGGGGTACCACTGAAGCTTTCTTT. It translates to CASSLGGTTEAFF.